These 11 T cell receptor beta chains came from one sample sequenced in a study of radiotherapy plus CTLA-4 blockade in lung cancer. Only in-frame clones appear in the TCRdb table, and some are missing; sequencing was by immunoSEQ multiplex PCR. The table has about 68,000 clones, 79% seen once. The sequencing here drew on peripheral blood, taken from a patient treated with radiotherapy plus ipilimumab. These receptors were taken from a human donor with non-small cell lung cancer who had a complete response to radiotherapy plus ipilimumab.

A few counts support this clone. The genes are TRBV4-1 and TRBJ2-3, with D unresolved. The CDR3 totals 13 residues. Germline CDR1 MGHRA, CDR2 YSYEKL. Trimming removed 2 bases at V and 5 bases at J, with 8 bases between. The DNA for the CDR3 is TGCGCCAGCAGCCAATCTATGGGAGATACGCAGTATTTT. Its protein product is CASSQSMGDTQYF.

This chain joins TRBV7-8 and TRBJ2-7; 9 bases match TRBD1. The CDR3 sequence is 14 residues long. V shed 5 bases, J shed 2 bases, and the junction held 4 bases outside the gene matches. From germline, CDR1 is SGHVS and CDR2 FQNEAQ. CDR3 nucleotide sequence: TGTGCCAGCAGCCTACGGACAGGGGCCTACGAGCAGTACTTC. Translating gives CASSLRTGAYEQYF.

A single count supports this clone. Here the CDR3 DNA reads TGTGCCAGCAGTGGAGGACAGATCAATCAGCCCCAGCATTTT. Translated, it gives CASSGGQINQPQHF. The genes are TRBV2 and TRBJ1-5, with D maybe TRBD1 (6 bases). Trimming removed 4 bases at V and 3 bases at J, with 10 bases between. Germline CDR1 and CDR2: SNHLY and FYNNEI. The CDR3 has 14 residues. Filled out from reference TRBV2 and TRBJ1-5, the complete variable domain reads EPEVTQTPSHQVTQMGQEVILRCVPISNHLYFYWYRQILGQKVEFLVSFYNNEISEKSEIFDDQFSVERPDGSNFTLKIRSTKLEDSAMYFCASSGGQINQPQHFGDGTRLSIL.

The chain employs TRBV15 and TRBJ1-5, with 7 bases aligning to TRBD1. The length of the CDR3 is 14 residues. CDR1 is LNHNV and CDR2 is YYDKDF in the germline V gene (reference sequence). The junction had 3 bases not matched to a gene; V was cut back by 0 bases and J by 7 bases. The CDR3 region is CATSRDSGGQPQHF. In DNA, the CDR3 is TGTGCCACCAGCAGAGATTCAGGGGGACAGCCCCAGCATTTT.

The chain joins TRBV6-1 to TRBJ1-2; D is uncertain. This CDR3 is 14 amino acids long. The ends were cut back, 2 bases at V and 1 base at J, with 8 bases in the middle. Looked up from germline, CDR1 is MNHNS and CDR2 is SASEGT. The CDR3, as DNA: TGTGCCAGCAGTGAAAGACATCTTAACTATGGCTACACCTTC. It codes for CASSERHLNYGYTF.

The gene calls are TRBV11-3 and TRBJ2-5; D gene unclear. CDR1 SGHNT and CDR2 YENEEA come from the germline V gene. Trimming pared 5 bases from V and 0 bases from J, leaving 4 bases between. The CDR3 is 12 residues long. The CDR3 here is CASSPDQETQYF. The CDR3, as DNA: TGTGCCAGCAGCCCCGACCAAGAGACCCAGTACTTC.

The chain is built from TRBV9 and TRBJ1-6; D is undetermined. Deletions cut 0 bases from V and 6 bases from J, with 10 bases between. Germline V lookup: CDR1 SGDLS, CDR2 YYNGEE. This CDR3 contains 15 residues. The CDR3 loop is CASSVEGSINSPLHF. CDR3 in DNA: TGTGCCAGCAGCGTAGAGGGATCCATTAATTCACCCCTCCACTTT.

The chain couples TRBV5-4 to TRBJ1-1; a possible D gene is TRBD1 (6 bases). The CDR3 has 14 amino acids. Germline lookup yields CDR1 SGHNT and CDR2 YYREEE (reference sequence). V lost 4 bases and J 8 bases, leaving 18 bases between the germline ends. The CDR3 DNA is TGTGCCAGCAGCCCAGACGCGGGGGCCCAAGAAGCTTTCTTT. This translates into CASSPDAGAQEAFF.

This clone was seen more than once but under ten times. The J gene is TRBJ2-1, the V gene TRBV28; the match to TRBD2 covers 10 bases. The CDR3 is 18 residues long. V was clipped by 5 bases and J by 0 bases; unmatched bases: 10. Germline-derived CDR1 and CDR2 are MDHEN and SYDVKM. The CDR3 spells CASSGRTSGQSSYNEQFF. CDR3 in DNA: TGTGCCAGCAGTGGGCGGACTAGCGGCCAAAGCTCCTACAATGAGCAGTTCTTC. Full variable domain (rest looked up from reference TRBV28 and TRBJ2-1): DVKVTQSSRYLVKRTGEKVFLECVQDMDHENMFWYRQDPGLGLRLIYFSYDVKMKEKGDIPEGYSVSREKKERFSLILESASTNQTSMYLCASSGRTSGQSSYNEQFFGPGTRLTVL.

The J gene is TRBJ2-7, the V gene TRBV21-1; TRBD1, the D gene given by the table, was not confirmed from the DNA. TRBV21-1 counts as a pseudogene. This CDR3 comprises 12 residues. CDR3 sequence reads: CASTGQHYEQYV. CDR3 DNA sequence: TGTGCCAGCACCGGACAGCACTACGAGCAGTACGTC.

The J gene is TRBJ2-5, the V gene TRBV2; TRBD1 matches 10 bases. The CDR3 consists of 13 residues. V was clipped by 8 bases and J by 4 bases; unmatched bases: 4. Germline CDR1 is SNHLY and CDR2 is FYNNEI. In DNA form, the CDR3 reads TGTGCCAGCCTCCGGGACAGGGGAGAGACCCAGTACTTC. It codes for CASLRDRGETQYF. The full variable domain, with the rest looked up from reference TRBV2 and TRBJ2-5, is EPEVTQTPSHQVTQMGQEVILRCVPISNHLYFYWYRQILGQKVEFLVSFYNNEISEKSEIFDDQFSVERPDGSNFTLKIRSTKLEDSAMYFCASLRDRGETQYFGPGTRLLVL.